This T cell receptor beta chain was documented in a study of shared clonotypes between healthy human individuals. Study-wide context: Serving as donors were two women and a few men, whose ages spanned 18 to 49. Study-wide points: The represented genetic and exposure-history diversity was limited by the small number of donors.

Profiled with immunoSEQ multiplex PCR; TCRdb holds only in-frame clones, not every one. The sample shows 2.3 million or so clones, 85% to 95% of them seen only once. The CDR3 has 13 amino acids. The germline V and J ends were trimmed by 0 bases and 4 bases, with 7 bases remaining between them. CDR1 is KGHSH and CDR2 is LQKENI in the germline V gene. On this clone: Its antigen is still unknown. Other DNA sequences in this specimen translate into the identical CDR3.

The V call is TRBV18, the J call TRBJ2-7; no clear D. The TCR was taken from a man younger than 35 in good health. Some clones in this sample may be carry-over from other donors' samples. Material: naive CD4+ T cells from PBMCs. Subset specified: CD45RA+ positively selected. In DNA, the CDR3 is TGTGCCAGCTCACCACCCTCGTCATACGAGCAGTACTTC. This gives the protein CASSPPSSYEQYF.